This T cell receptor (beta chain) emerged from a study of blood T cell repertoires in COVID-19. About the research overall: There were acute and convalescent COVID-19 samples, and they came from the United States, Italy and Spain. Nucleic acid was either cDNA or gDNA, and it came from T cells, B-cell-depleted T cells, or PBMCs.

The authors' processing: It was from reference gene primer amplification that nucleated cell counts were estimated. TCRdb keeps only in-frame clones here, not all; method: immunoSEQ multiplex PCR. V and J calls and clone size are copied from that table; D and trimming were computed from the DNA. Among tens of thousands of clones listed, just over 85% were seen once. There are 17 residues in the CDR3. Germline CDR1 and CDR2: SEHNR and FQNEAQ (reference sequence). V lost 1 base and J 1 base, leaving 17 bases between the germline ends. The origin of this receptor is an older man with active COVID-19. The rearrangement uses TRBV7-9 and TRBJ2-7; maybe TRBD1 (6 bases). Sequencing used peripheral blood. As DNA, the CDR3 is TGTGCCAGCAGCTTAGGGAGTACCGGGACAATTTCCTACGAGCAGTACTTC. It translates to CASSLGSTGTISYEQYF.